The present T cell receptor beta chain was sequenced within a study of patients and donors after allogeneic stem cell transplantation. Via MiXCR, TCRdb re-called the RT-PCR reads, giving one row per CDR3 protein. The sample has about 160,000 distinct CDR3 sequences, roughly 35% seen once. This clonotype was counted between two and nine times. There are 14 residues in the CDR3. Trimming cost V 6 bases and J 0 bases; bases outside gene matches: 4. Sample: blood, either unsorted or a sorted T cell fraction (not recorded which). The chain combines TRBV12-3 or TRBV12-4 with TRBJ2-7; 8 bases are shared with TRBD2. This TCR was sampled from a human donor who was either an allogeneic HSCT recipient or a stem cell or donor lymphocyte infusion donor (not recorded which). It is not recorded whose cells these are; they may come from a transplant donor. The CDR3 coding sequence is TGTGCCAGCAGACTGCGGGGGGACTCCTACGAGCAGTACTTC. This sequence encodes CASRLRGDSYEQYF.